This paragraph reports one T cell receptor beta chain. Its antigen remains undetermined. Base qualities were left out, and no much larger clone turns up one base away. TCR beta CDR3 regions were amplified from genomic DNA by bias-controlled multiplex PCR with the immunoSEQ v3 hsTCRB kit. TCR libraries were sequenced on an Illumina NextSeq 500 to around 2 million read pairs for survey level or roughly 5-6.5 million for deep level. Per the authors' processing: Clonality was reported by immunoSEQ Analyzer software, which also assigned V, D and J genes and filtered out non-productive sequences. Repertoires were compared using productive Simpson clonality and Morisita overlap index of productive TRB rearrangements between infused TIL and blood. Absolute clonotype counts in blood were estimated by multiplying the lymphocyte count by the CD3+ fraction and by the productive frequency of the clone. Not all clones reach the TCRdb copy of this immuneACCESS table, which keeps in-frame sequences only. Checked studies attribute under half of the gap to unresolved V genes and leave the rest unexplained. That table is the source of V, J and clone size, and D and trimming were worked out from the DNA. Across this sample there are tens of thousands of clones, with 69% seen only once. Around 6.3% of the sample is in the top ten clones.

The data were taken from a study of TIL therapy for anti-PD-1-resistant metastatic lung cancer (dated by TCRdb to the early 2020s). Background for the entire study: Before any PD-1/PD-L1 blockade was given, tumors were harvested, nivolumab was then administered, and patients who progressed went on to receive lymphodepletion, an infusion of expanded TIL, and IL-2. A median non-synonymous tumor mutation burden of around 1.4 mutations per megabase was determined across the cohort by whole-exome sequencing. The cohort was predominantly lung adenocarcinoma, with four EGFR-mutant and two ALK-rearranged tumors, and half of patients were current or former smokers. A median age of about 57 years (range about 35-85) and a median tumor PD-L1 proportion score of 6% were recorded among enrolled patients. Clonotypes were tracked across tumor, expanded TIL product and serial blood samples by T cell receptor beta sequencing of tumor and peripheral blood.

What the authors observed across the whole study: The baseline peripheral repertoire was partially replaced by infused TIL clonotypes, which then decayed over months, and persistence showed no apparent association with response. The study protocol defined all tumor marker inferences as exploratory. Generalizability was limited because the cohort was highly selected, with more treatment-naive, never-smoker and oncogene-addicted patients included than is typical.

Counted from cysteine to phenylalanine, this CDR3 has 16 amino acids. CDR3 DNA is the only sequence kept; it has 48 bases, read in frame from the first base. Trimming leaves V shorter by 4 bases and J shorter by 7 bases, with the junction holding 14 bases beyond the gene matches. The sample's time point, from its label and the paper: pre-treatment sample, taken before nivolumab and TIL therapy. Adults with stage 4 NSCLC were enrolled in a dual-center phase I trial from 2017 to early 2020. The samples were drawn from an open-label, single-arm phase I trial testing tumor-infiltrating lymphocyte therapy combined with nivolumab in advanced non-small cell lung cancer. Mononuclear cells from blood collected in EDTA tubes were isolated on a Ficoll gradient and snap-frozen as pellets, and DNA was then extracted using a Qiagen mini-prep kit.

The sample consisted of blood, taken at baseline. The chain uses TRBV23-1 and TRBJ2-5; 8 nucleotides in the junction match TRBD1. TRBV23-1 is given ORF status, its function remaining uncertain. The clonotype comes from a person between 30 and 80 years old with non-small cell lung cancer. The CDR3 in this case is CASSPEQDRVNGTQYF. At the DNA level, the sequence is TGCGCCAGCAGTCCAGAACAGGACAGGGTGAATGGGACCCAGTACTTC.